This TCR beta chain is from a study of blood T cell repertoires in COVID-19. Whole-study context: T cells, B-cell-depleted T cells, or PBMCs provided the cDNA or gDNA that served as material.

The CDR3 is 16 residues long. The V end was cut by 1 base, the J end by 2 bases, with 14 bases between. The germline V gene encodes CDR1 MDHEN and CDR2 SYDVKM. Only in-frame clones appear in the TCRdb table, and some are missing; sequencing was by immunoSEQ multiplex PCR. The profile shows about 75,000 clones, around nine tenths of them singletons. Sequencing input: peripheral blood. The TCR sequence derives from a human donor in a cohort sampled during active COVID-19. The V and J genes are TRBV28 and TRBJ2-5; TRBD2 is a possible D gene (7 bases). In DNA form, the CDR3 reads TGTGCCAGCAGTTTATCCGGGGGGCCGAGACAAGAGACCCAGTACTTC. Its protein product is CASSLSGGPRQETQYF. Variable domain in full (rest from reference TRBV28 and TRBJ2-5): DVKVTQSSRYLVKRTGEKVFLECVQDMDHENMFWYRQDPGLGLRLIYFSYDVKMKEKGDIPEGYSVSREKKERFSLILESASTNQTSMYLCASSLSGGPRQETQYFGPGTRLLVL.